The table lists the clone carrying this TCR beta chain with a few counts. What it binds is not known. Time point meaning: newly diagnosed GD, antithyroid drugs for less than 3 months. PBMC-extracted RNA yielded the TCR library. The data belong to a study of regulatory T cells in long-lasting Graves disease. Study-level information: Under 3 months of antithyroid drugs had been taken by newly diagnosed Graves' patients. Study observations and caveats: Owing to a sample size that was small, accuracy may have been reduced.

The authors built TCR beta libraries using iRepertoire HTBI primers and Arm-PCR of CDR3 regions. Each CDR3 protein gets one entry after TCRdb re-called the multiplex PCR reads with MiXCR. Of hundreds of thousands of distinct CDR3 sequences in the sample, 16% are singletons; the top ten hold roughly 18%. Trimming stripped 0 bases from V and 2 bases from J, with 11 bases between. The CDR3 contains 15 residues. The V gene's germline CDR1 is KGHSH and CDR2 LQKENI. The sample was also linked to a second study, of T cells in Graves' hyperthyroidism and ophthalmopathy. That paper adds: Ophthalmopathy stood apart from stable hyperthyroidism in a 13 V-J model.

This sequence joins TRBV18 and TRBJ2-7; D is undetermined. This specimen consisted of peripheral blood mononuclear cells (PBMCs), obtained at new diagnosis, from a patient treated with antithyroid drugs. The TCR comes from a woman in her 30s with Graves disease. Here the CDR3 DNA reads TGTGCCAGCTCACCACCGTGGAACGGGCCCTACGAGCAGTACTTC. Translating gives CASSPPWNGPYEQYF.